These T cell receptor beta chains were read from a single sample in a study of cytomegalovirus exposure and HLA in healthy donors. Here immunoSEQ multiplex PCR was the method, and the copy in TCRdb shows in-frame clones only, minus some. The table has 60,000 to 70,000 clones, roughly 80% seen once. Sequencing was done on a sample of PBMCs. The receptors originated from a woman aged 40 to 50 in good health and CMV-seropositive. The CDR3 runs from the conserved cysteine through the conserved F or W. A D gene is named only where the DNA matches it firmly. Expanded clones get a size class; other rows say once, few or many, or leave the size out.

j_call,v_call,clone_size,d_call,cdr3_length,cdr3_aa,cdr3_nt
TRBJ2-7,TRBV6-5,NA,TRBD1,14,CASKERQGTDEQYF,TGTGCCAGCAAAGAGCGACAGGGAACAGACGAGCAGTACTTC
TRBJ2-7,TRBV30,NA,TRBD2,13,CAWSLTSGGEQYF,TGTGCCTGGAGCCTCACGTCGGGGGGCGAGCAGTACTTC
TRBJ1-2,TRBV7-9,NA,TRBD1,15,CSSSPIDRGDYGYTF,TGTTCCAGCAGCCCCATTGACAGGGGAGACTATGGCTACACCTTC
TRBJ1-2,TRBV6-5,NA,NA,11,CASSTADGYTF,TGTGCCAGCAGCACAGCAGATGGCTACACCTTC
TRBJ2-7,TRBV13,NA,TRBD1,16,CASSLLGTASSYEQYF,TGTGCCAGCAGCCTCCTCGGGACAGCGAGCTCCTACGAGCAGTACTTC
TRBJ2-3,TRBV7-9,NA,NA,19,CASSSTRDSPSSGTDTQYF,TGTGCCAGCAGCTCAACGAGGGACAGCCCCTCTAGCGGCACAGATACGCAGTATTTT
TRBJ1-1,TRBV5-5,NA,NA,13,CASSTGINTEAFF,TGTGCCAGCAGCACCGGGATCAACACTGAAGCTTTCTTT
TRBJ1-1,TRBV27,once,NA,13,CASTMSMNTEAFF,TGTGCCAGCACCATGTCCATGAACACTGAAGCTTTCTTT
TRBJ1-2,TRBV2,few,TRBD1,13,CASSRGPDYGYTF,TGTGCCAGCAGCAGGGGGCCCGACTATGGCTACACCTTC
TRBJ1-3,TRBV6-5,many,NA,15,CASSYSRGTGNTIYF,TGTGCCAGCAGTTACTCGCGGGGCACTGGAAACACCATATATTTT